These 23 T cell receptor beta chains came from one sample sequenced in a study of memory CD4+ T cells and cytomegalovirus serostatus (dated by TCRdb to about 2019). Library prep was done by the immunoSEQ multiplex PCR assay. TCRdb took this table from immuneACCESS and kept in-frame rearrangements with V and J called. Such tables lack part of the clones; where checked against another copy, unresolved V genes explain under half of the gap, and the rest is unexplained. This sample comprises 41,000 or so clones, roughly 83% of them detected only once. The ten largest make up approximately 0.8% of the sample. Single viable CD3+CD4+CD8-CD45RO+ cells were sorted as memory CD4+ T cells on a FACSAria II. The specimen sequenced was memory CD4+ T cells from blood. Receptor source: an adult in good health and CMV-seronegative.

The chain recombines TRBV9 with TRBJ2-3; D may be TRBD1 (6 bases). Trimming cost V 4 bases and J 4 bases, with 19 bases left between them. Germline CDR1 is SGDLS and CDR2 is YYNGEE. This CDR3 has 16 amino acids. CDR3 in amino acids: CASSLRGDRLPDTQYF. The CDR3 region has the DNA TGTGCCAGCAGCCTGAGGGGAGACAGGTTGCCAGATACGCAGTATTTT.

The chain recombines TRBV6-5 with TRBJ2-7; D is perhaps TRBD1 (6 bases). Germline assignment: CDR1 MNHEY and CDR2 SVGAGI. The CDR3 length is 14 residues. V was shortened by 2 bases and J by 1 base, with 9 bases between the two germline ends. The CDR3 here is CASSYNRGSYEQYF. The CDR3 region has the DNA TGTGCCAGCAGTTACAATAGGGGGTCCTACGAGCAGTACTTC.

This clone has just a few counts. The chain employs TRBV28 and TRBJ1-5, with D unresolved. V gave up 4 bases and J gave up 0 bases, with 13 bases separating them. Germline V gives CDR1 MDHEN, CDR2 SYDVKM. The length of the CDR3 is 16 residues. The CDR3 DNA reads as TGTGCCAGCAGTTACACGCGCCCGGGTAGCAATCAGCCCCAGCATTTT. Encoded protein: CASSYTRPGSNQPQHF.

The sample holds a few counts of this clone. The rearrangement uses TRBV30 and TRBJ1-1; 8 bases are a match to TRBD1. Losses at the gene ends were 5 bases for V and 3 bases for J; bases not matched to a gene: 2. The CDR3 has 12 residues. Germline V lookup: CDR1 GTSNPN, CDR2 SVGIG (reference sequence). The CDR3, as DNA: TGTGCCTGGGGGACAGGCGACACTGAAGCTTTCTTT. Encoded protein: CAWGTGDTEAFF.

The chain is built from TRBV6-1 and TRBJ1-1; possible D gene TRBD1, 5 bases. V was trimmed by 2 bases and J by 7 bases, leaving 14 bases between them. The CDR3 length is 14 residues. Germline V gene sequence: CDR1 MNHNS, CDR2 SASEGT. Here the CDR3 DNA reads TGTGCCAGCAGTGAAACCCTGGGGACGATTGAAGCTTTCTTT. Residues: CASSETLGTIEAFF.

The chain is built from TRBV11-2 and TRBJ1-1; possible D gene TRBD1, 6 bases. The CDR3 loop spans 14 amino acids. Germline V gives CDR1 SGHAT, CDR2 FQNNGV. Deletions cut 6 bases from V and 4 bases from J, with 15 bases between. The CDR3 DNA reads as TGTGCCAGCAGTTCCCTGCGGGGGCTCACTGAAGCTTTCTTT. This sequence encodes CASSSLRGLTEAFF.

The chain is built from TRBV30 and TRBJ2-5; D is perhaps TRBD1 (5 bases). In germline, CDR1 is GTSNPN, CDR2 SVGIG (reference sequence). The CDR3 has 15 amino acids. V shed 3 bases and J shed 1 base, with 15 bases lying between them. This CDR3 reads CAWSSSKGAQETQYF. CDR3 sequence (DNA): TGTGCCTGGAGCAGTTCGAAAGGGGCCCAAGAGACCCAGTACTTC.

This clone has just a few counts. The chain joins TRBV6-5 to TRBJ2-7; possible D gene TRBD1, 6 bases. This CDR3 spans 13 amino acids. CDR1 and CDR2 from the germline V gene are MNHEY and SVGAGI. Trimming cost V 10 bases and J 0 bases, with 13 bases left between them. CDR3 amino acids: CATRTVNSYEQYF. For the CDR3, the DNA is TGTGCCACCCGGACAGTTAACTCCTACGAGCAGTACTTC.

V usage is TRBV19 and J usage is TRBJ2-4, with D possibly being TRBD2 (6 bases). The CDR3 has 13 residues. The germline V and J ends were trimmed by 5 bases and 8 bases, with 13 bases remaining between them. CDR1 and CDR2 (germline): LNHDA, SQIVND (reference sequence). The CDR3 protein is CASSPERRDIQYF. CDR3 DNA sequence: TGTGCCAGTAGTCCGGAACGGAGGGACATTCAGTACTTC.

This clone was detected a few times. The chain joins TRBV5-1 to TRBJ1-2; 8 nucleotides line up with TRBD1. With 2 bases clipped from V and 4 bases from J, the junction kept 7 bases outside the gene matches. This CDR3 comprises 15 residues. The germline CDR1 and CDR2 sequences are SGHRS and YFSETQ. Here the CDR3 DNA reads TGCGCCAGCAGCTTAGGACAGGGCGAGAGCTATGGCTACACCTTC. Translated, it gives CASSLGQGESYGYTF.

This rearrangement joins TRBV5-1 to TRBJ2-7; a weak D match, TRBD1 (6 bases). This CDR3 comprises 13 residues. Germline V gene data show CDR1 as SGHRS and CDR2 as YFSETQ. V lost 1 base to trimming and J lost 3 bases, with 8 bases between them. The CDR3 nucleotides are TGCGCCAGCAGCTTGACAGGGAACTACGAGCAGTACTTC. Translating gives CASSLTGNYEQYF.

CDR3 sequence: CASSFGPEQETQYF. The CDR3, as DNA: TGTGCCAGCAGCTTTGGGCCGGAACAAGAGACCCAGTACTTC. The chain recombines TRBV5-8 with TRBJ2-5; D remains ambiguous. CDR3 length: 14 amino acids. Germline CDR1 is SGHTS and CDR2 is YDEGEE. V was cut by 2 bases and J by 2 bases, with 10 bases left in between.

The rearrangement links TRBV6-5 to TRBJ2-2; D is possibly TRBD2 (5 bases). V gave up 4 bases and J gave up 9 bases, with 12 bases separating them. This CDR3 has 13 amino acids. Germline V lookup: CDR1 MNHEY, CDR2 SVGAGI. CDR3 protein: CASSLRTLRELFF. In DNA, the CDR3 is TGTGCCAGCAGTTTAAGGACTCTGCGGGAGCTGTTTTTT.

The J gene is TRBJ1-1, the V gene TRBV19; a weak D match, TRBD1 (5 bases). V lost 7 bases to trimming and J lost 2 bases, with 17 bases between them. The CDR3 runs 15 residues. Germline CDR1 reads LNHDA; CDR2 reads SQIVND (reference sequence). The CDR3 sequence: CASIAGGLGNTEAFF. CDR3 bases: TGTGCCAGTATTGCCGGGGGACTGGGAAACACTGAAGCTTTCTTT. The full variable domain, completed using reference TRBV19 and TRBJ1-1, is DGGITQSPKYLFRKEGQNVTLSCEQNLNHDAMYWYRQDPGQGLRLIYYSQIVNDFQKGDIAEGYSVSREKKESFPLTVTSAQKNPTAFYLCASIAGGLGNTEAFFGQGTRLTVV.

V and J are TRBV6-1 and TRBJ2-2; 9 bases are a match to TRBD1. Germline loops: CDR1 MNHNS, CDR2 SASEGT. The CDR3 spans 15 residues. V gave up 6 bases and J gave up 2 bases; unmatched junction bases: 4. CDR3 in amino acids: CASRRTGANTGELFF. The CDR3 nucleotides are TGTGCCAGCAGGCGGACAGGGGCTAACACCGGGGAGCTGTTTTTT.

Here the CDR3 DNA reads TGTGCCAGCAGTGAGGGACAGGGCTCTTCACCCCTCCACTTT. This gives the protein CASSEGQGSSPLHF. The chain links TRBV2 to TRBJ1-6; TRBD1 agrees at 9 bases. Germline V gives CDR1 SNHLY, CDR2 FYNNEI. The CDR3 is 14 residues long. V shed 3 bases, J shed 9 bases, and the junction held 3 bases outside the gene matches.

The gene calls are TRBV10-3 and TRBJ2-7, with a possible D match to TRBD1 (6 bases). Trimming pared 10 bases from V and 3 bases from J, leaving 13 bases between. CDR1 and CDR2 from the germline V gene are ENHRY and SYGVKD. This CDR3 has 12 amino acids. In nucleotides, the CDR3 is TGTGCCACAGGGGACCGCCGCTACGAGCAGTACTTC. Translating it yields CATGDRRYEQYF.

V is TRBV7-9 and J is TRBJ2-3; no clear D. The germline V gene encodes CDR1 SEHNR and CDR2 FQNEAQ (reference sequence). The V end was cut by 2 bases, the J end by 2 bases, with 5 bases between. This CDR3 is 13 amino acids long. The chain's CDR3 is CASSLLTTDTQYF. CDR3 nucleotides: TGTGCCAGCAGCTTACTTACCACAGATACGCAGTATTTT.

The rearrangement uses TRBV7-6 and TRBJ2-5; D possibly uses TRBD1 or TRBD2 (5 bases each). V lost 6 bases and J 5 bases, leaving 13 bases between the germline ends. Per the germline V gene, CDR1 is SGHVS and CDR2 is FNYEAQ. The CDR3 loop spans 13 amino acids. CDR3 in DNA: TGTGCCAGCAGTATGGGGGTGGGGGAGACCCAGTACTTC. It translates to CASSMGVGETQYF.

The chain has TRBV19 and TRBJ2-2; 11 bases fit TRBD2. CDR1 LNHDA and CDR2 SQIVND come from the germline V gene (reference sequence). There are 15 residues in the CDR3. V lost 3 bases to trimming and J lost 4 bases; unmatched junction nucleotides: 1. The CDR3 is CASSMGLAATGELFF. The CDR3 bases are TGTGCCAGTAGTATGGGACTAGCGGCCACCGGGGAGCTGTTTTTT.

The J gene is TRBJ2-1, the V gene TRBV7-2; tentative D call: TRBD2 (6 bases). The CDR3 is 16 amino acids. V lost 6 bases to trimming and J lost 3 bases, with 18 bases between them. Germline CDR1 SGHTA, CDR2 FQGNSA. The CDR3: CASRKRSGQHYNEQFF. CDR3 DNA: TGTGCCAGCAGAAAGCGAAGCGGGCAACACTACAATGAGCAGTTCTTC.

This sequence joins TRBV6-5 and TRBJ1-1; D is ambiguous. V lost 3 bases to trimming and J lost 1 base, with 6 bases between them. Germline CDR1 reads MNHEY; CDR2 reads SVGAGI. The length of the CDR3 is 13 residues. The chain's CDR3 is CASSYGQNTEAFF. The CDR3 nucleotides read TGTGCCAGCAGTTATGGGCAGAACACTGAAGCTTTCTTT.

The table lists this clone with a few counts. V usage is TRBV4-2 and J usage is TRBJ1-5; TRBD1 is a possible D gene (6 bases). Germline V gene sequence: CDR1 LGHNA, CDR2 YNFKEQ. Trimming left V 3 bases short and J 5 bases short, with 14 bases between. This CDR3 comprises 15 residues. CDR3 DNA: TGTGCCAGCAGCCATTCTGTGGACAGCTATCAGCCCCAGCATTTT. The encoded protein is CASSHSVDSYQPQHF.